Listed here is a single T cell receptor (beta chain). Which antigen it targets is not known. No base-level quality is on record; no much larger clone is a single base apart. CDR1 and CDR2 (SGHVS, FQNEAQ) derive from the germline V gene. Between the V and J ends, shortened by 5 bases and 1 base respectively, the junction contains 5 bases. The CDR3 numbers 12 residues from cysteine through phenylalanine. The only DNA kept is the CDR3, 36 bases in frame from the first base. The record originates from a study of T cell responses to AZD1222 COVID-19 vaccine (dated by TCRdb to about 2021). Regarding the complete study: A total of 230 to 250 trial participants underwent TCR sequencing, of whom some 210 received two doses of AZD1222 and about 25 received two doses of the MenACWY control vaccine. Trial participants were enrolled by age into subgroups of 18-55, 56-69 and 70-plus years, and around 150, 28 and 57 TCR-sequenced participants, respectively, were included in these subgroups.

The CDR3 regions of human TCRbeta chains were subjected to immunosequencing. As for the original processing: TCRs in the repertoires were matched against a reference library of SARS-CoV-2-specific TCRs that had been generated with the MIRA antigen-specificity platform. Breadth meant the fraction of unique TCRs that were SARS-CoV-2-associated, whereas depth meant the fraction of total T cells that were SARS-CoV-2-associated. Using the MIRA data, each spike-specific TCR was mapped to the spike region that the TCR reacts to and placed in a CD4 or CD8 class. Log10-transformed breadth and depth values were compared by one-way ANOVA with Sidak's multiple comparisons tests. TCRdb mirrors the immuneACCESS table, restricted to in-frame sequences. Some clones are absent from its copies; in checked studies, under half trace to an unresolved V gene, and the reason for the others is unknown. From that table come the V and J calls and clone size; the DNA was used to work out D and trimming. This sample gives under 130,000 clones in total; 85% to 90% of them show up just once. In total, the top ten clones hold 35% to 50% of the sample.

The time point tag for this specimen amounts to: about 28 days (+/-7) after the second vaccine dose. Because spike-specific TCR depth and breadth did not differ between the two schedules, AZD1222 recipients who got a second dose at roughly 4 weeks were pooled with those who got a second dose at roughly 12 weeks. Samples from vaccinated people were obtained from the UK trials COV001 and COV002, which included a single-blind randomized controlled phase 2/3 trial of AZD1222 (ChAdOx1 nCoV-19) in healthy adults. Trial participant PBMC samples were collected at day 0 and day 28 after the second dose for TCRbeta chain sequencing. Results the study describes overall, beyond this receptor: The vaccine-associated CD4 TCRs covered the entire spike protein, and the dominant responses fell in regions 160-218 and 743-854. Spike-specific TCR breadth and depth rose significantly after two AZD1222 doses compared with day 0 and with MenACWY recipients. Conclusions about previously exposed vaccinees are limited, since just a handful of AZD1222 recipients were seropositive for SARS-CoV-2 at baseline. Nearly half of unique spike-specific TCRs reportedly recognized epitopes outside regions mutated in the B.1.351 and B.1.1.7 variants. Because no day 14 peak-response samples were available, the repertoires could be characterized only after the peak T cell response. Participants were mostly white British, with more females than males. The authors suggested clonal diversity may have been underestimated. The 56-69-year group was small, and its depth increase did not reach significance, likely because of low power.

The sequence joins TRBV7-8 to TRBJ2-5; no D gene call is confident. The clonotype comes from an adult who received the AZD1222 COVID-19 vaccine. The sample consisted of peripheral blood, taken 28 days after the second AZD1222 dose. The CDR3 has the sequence CASSRFQETQYF. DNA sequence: TGTGCCAGCAGCCGGTTCCAAGAGACCCAGTACTTC.